The clone carrying this T cell receptor (beta chain) was observed a handful of times. The data belong to a study of blood T cells in healthy people across ages. Primers used in a second PCR of roughly 7 to 11 cycles were a sample-barcoded 5' primer and a J-beta primer mix. In TCRdb, the 5' RACE reads were re-called with MiXCR into one record per CDR3 protein. Of more than 600,000 distinct CDR3 sequences listed, roughly 25% are singletons. CDR3 length: 15 amino acids. Looked up from germline, CDR1 is SGHTA and CDR2 is FQGNSA. Trimming left V 5 bases short and J 0 bases short, with 14 bases between. The data also belong to a second study, concerning T cells of mothers and their children.

This TCR came from a boy between 10 and 17 years old in good health. Sequenced: blood. The rearrangement links TRBV7-2 to TRBJ2-7; either TRBD1 or TRBD2 may supply D (6 bases each). Written as DNA, the CDR3 is TGTGCCAGCAGCCCCGGAGGGGGGCACTCCTACGAGCAGTACTTC. Translation gives CASSPGGGHSYEQYF.